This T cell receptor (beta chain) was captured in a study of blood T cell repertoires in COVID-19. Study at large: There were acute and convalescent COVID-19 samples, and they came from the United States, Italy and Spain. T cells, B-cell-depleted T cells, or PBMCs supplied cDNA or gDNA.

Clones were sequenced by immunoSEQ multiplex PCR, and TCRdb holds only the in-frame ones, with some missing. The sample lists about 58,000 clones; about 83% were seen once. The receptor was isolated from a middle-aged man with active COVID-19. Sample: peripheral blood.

The CDR3 nucleotides are TGTGCCAGCAGTTACGTTCCGGGACAGTCTACCGGGGAGCTGTTTTTT. Protein: CASSYVPGQSTGELFF. The rearrangement uses TRBV6-5 and TRBJ2-2, with 7 positions matching TRBD1. Trimming at V came to 2 bases and at J to 5 bases, leaving 8 bases not matched to a gene. Germline lookup yields CDR1 MNHEY and CDR2 SVGAGI. CDR3 length: 16 amino acids.